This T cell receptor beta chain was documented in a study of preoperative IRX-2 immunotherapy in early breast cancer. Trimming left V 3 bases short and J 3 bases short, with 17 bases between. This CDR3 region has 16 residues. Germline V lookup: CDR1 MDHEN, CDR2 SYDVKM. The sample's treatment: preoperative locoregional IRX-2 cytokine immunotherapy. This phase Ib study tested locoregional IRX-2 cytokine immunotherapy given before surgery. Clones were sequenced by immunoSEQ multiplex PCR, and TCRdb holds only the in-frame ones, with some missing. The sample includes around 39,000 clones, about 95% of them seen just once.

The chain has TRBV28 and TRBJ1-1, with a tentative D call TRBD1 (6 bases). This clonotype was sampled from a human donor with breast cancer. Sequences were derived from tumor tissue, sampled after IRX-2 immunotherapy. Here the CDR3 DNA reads TGTGCCAGCAGTTTCAGTGGCAGGGGCTGGGACACTGAAGCTTTCTTT. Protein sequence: CASSFSGRGWDTEAFF.